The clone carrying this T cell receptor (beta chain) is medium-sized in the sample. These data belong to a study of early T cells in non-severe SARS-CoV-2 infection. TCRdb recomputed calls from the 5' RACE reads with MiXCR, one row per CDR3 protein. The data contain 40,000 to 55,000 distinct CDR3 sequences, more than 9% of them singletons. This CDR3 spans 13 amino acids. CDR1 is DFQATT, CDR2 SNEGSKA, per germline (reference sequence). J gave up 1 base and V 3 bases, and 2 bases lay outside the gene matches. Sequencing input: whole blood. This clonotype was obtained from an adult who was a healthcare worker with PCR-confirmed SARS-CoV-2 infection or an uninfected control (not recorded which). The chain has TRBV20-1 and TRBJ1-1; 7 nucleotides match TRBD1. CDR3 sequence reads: CSASWDRNTEAFF. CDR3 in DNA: TGCAGTGCTAGTTGGGACAGGAACACTGAAGCTTTCTTT.